The present entry profiles one TCR beta chain with its context. Other DNA sequences in this specimen translate into the identical CDR3. Assay: immunoSEQ multiplex PCR; the TCRdb copy retains only in-frame clones and omits some. The profile covers some 240,000 clones, with about 79% appearing a single time and 9.7% taken by the ten largest. The sample belongs to a study of blood T cell repertoires in COVID-19. Overall study: COVID-19 samples collected from the United States, Italy and Spain covered acute and convalescent phases.

CDR1 and CDR2 (germline): MNHEY, SVGAGI. Trimming shortened V by 0 bases and J by 0 bases, and 8 bases separated the two germline ends. This CDR3 has 15 residues. Material: peripheral blood. The source of this sequence is a man aged 45-65 years with active or convalescent COVID-19. The rearrangement joins TRBV6-5 to TRBJ1-1, with D unclear. CDR3 sequence (DNA): TGTGCCAGCAGTTACTCACGGGATTTGAACACTGAAGCTTTCTTT. Amino acid sequence: CASSYSRDLNTEAFF.